This TCR beta chain was identified during a study of blood T cell repertoires in COVID-19. Whole-study context: T cells, B-cell-depleted T cells, or PBMCs supplied cDNA or gDNA.

TCRdb keeps only in-frame clones here, not all; method: immunoSEQ multiplex PCR. The sample includes more than 20,000 clones, over 65% of them seen just once. This clonotype was sampled from a human donor in a cohort sampled during active or convalescent COVID-19. The sample taken for sequencing was peripheral blood.

In DNA, the CDR3 is TGCGCCAGCAGTCTTGGAGGGGGCCTCAATCAGCCCCAGCATTTT. Translating gives CASSLGGGLNQPQHF. The V call is TRBV10-2, the J call TRBJ1-5; 7 bases fit TRBD1. CDR1 is WSHSY and CDR2 is SAAADI in the germline V gene. V shed 5 bases and J 3 bases; nucleotides not matched to a gene: 7. The CDR3 runs 15 residues.